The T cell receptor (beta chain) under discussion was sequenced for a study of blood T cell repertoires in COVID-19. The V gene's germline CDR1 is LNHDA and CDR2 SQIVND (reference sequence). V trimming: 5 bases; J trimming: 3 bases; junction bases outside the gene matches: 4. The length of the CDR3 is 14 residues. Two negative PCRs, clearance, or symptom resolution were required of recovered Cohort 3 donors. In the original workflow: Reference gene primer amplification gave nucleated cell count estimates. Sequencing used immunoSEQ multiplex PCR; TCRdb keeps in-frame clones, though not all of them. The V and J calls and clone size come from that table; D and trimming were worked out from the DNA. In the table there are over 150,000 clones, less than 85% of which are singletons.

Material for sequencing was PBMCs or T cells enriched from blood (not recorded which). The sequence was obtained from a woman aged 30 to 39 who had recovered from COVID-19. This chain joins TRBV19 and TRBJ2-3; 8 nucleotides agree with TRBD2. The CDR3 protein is CASSAGGRTDTQYF. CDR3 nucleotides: TGTGCCAGTAGTGCGGGGGGCCGGACAGATACGCAGTATTTT. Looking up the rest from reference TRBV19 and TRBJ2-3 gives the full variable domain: DGGITQSPKYLFRKEGQNVTLSCEQNLNHDAMYWYRQDPGQGLRLIYYSQIVNDFQKGDIAEGYSVSREKKESFPLTVTSAQKNPTAFYLCASSAGGRTDTQYFGPGTRLTVL.